This TCR beta chain was profiled in a study of CXCR3-negative and CXCR3-positive naive CD8 T cells. General observations from the study: Both naive subsets, CXCR3-negative and CXCR3-positive, displayed similar TRBV-TRBJ usage, unlike memory cells. TRB CDR3 properties were used to infer TCR strength, and surface CD5 was comparable between naive subsets. When CXCR3-positive naive cells were set against CXCR3-negative naive cells, the former had more hydrophobic TRB CDR3s.

The libraries of TRB cDNA were prepared using 5' RACE with UMI labels. For each CDR3 protein, TCRdb gives one entry from its re-call of the 5' RACE reads, without DNA. Recorded for this sample: about 70,000 distinct CDR3 sequences. The CDR3 runs 18 residues. The germline V gene has CDR1 LGHNA and CDR2 YSLEER. Worth noting for this clonotype: Its matching antigen is unknown.

The rearrangement links TRBV4-3 to TRBJ2-3; lacking DNA, the TRBD1 call made by TCRdb goes unchecked. The sequence came from a human donor in good health. Some clones in this sample may be carry-over from other donors' samples. The sequenced sample was naive CXCR3+ CD8+ T cells from blood. Subset indicated: CD45RO-CCR7+CD27+CD95- naive CD8+ T cells expressing CXCR3 (TNR3+). The CDR3 is CASSQVGTVDFSTDTQYF.